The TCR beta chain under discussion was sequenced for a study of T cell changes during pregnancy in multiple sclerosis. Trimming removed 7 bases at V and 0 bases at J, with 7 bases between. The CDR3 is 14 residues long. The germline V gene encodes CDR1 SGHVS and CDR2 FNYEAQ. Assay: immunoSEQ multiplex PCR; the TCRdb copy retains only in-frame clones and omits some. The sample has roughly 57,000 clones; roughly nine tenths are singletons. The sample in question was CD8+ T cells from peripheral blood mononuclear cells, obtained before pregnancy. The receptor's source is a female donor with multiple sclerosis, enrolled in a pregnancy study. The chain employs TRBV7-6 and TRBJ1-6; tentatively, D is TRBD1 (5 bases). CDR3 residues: CASKDSSYNSPLHF. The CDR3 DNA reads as TGTGCCAGCAAAGACAGCTCCTATAATTCACCCCTCCACTTT.